One and the same sample provided the 27 T cell receptor beta chains below, sequenced in a study of cytomegalovirus exposure and HLA in healthy donors. 60 Vbeta and 13 Jbeta primers were used in PCR. Clones were sequenced by immunoSEQ multiplex PCR, and TCRdb holds only the in-frame ones, with some missing. The sample shows fewer than 250,000 clones, around 80% of them seen only once. The sequenced material came from PBMCs. Every receptor here comes from a male donor in good health and CMV-seronegative.

The V call is TRBV2, the J call TRBJ1-4; TRBD1 matches at 8 bases. V gave up 5 bases and J gave up 8 bases; unmatched junction bases: 4. This CDR3 has 13 residues. The germline V gene has CDR1 SNHLY and CDR2 FYNNEI. The CDR3 is CASSLTGAEKLFF. The CDR3 DNA reads TGTGCCAGCAGTTTGACAGGGGCCGAAAAACTGTTTTTT.

The V and J genes are TRBV5-6 and TRBJ2-1; D remains ambiguous. The V end was cut by 1 base, the J end by 6 bases, with 8 bases between. Per the germline V gene, CDR1 is SGHDT and CDR2 is YYEEEE. The length of the CDR3 is 13 residues. CDR3 nucleotides: TGTGCCAGCAGCTTGAGGAGCGTCAATGAGCAGTTCTTC. The encoded protein is CASSLRSVNEQFF.

This chain links TRBV6-5 with TRBJ2-1; maybe TRBD2 (7 bases). The germline V and J ends were trimmed by 5 bases and 10 bases, with 18 bases remaining between them. Germline V gene sequence: CDR1 MNHEY, CDR2 SVGAGI. This CDR3 has 14 residues. CDR3 DNA: TGTGCCAGCAGTGTCAACCCGGGGGGCGGCGAGCAGTTCTTC. It codes for CASSVNPGGGEQFF.

The J gene is TRBJ2-7, the V gene TRBV2; 7 bases match TRBD2. Germline values: CDR1 SNHLY, CDR2 FYNNEI. V shed 8 bases, J shed 1 base, and the junction held 8 bases outside the gene matches. This CDR3 region has 14 residues. CDR3 in DNA: TGTGCCAGCCGTGGGGGGGAGGGGTCCTACGAGCAGTACTTC. Translation gives CASRGGEGSYEQYF.

The chain has TRBV5-1 and TRBJ2-7, with D tentatively TRBD2 (6 bases). Germline values: CDR1 SGHRS, CDR2 YFSETQ. The germline V and J ends were trimmed by 4 bases and 3 bases, with 17 bases remaining between them. The CDR3 consists of 15 residues. The CDR3 loop reads CASSLGGGLHYEQYF. The CDR3, as DNA: TGCGCCAGCAGCCTGGGAGGTGGACTGCACTACGAGCAGTACTTC.

The genes are TRBV29-1 and TRBJ2-1; 7 positions agree with TRBD1. Unmatched junction bases numbered 18, after V lost 7 bases and J lost 12 bases. Germline V gene data show CDR1 as SQVTM and CDR2 as ANQGSEA. The CDR3 covers 14 residues. CDR3 sequence: CSARRRGQGEWQFF. In DNA, the CDR3 is TGCAGCGCTCGGAGACGAGGGCAGGGGGAATGGCAGTTCTTC.

Only one count was recorded for this clone. V is TRBV18 and J is TRBJ2-3; a weak D match, TRBD2 (6 bases). CDR1 is KGHSH, CDR2 LQKENI, per germline. V was clipped by 5 bases and J by 4 bases, with 19 bases between them. CDR3 length equals 16 residues. The CDR3 DNA reads as TGTGCCAGCTCATCCTCGAGTGGCGGAGGGGCAGATACGCAGTATTTT. Protein sequence: CASSSSSGGGADTQYF. The full variable domain, with the rest looked up from reference TRBV18 and TRBJ2-3, is NAGVMQNPRHLVRRRGQEARLRCSPMKGHSHVYWYRQLPEEGLKFMVYLQKENIIDESGMPKERFSAEFPKEGPSILRIQQVVRGDSAAYFCASSSSSGGGADTQYFGPGTRLTVL.

This clone was observed a single time. The chain has TRBV6-1 and TRBJ1-5; the match to TRBD1 covers 7 bases. This CDR3 has 15 residues. Trimming removed 5 bases from V and 2 bases from J; junction bases left unmatched: 6. CDR1 and CDR2 from the germline V gene are MNHNS and SASEGT. The CDR3 region has the DNA TGTGCCAGCAGTTCGAGAGGGGGCGGCAATCAGCCCCAGCATTTT. Translation gives CASSSRGGGNQPQHF.

The chain joins TRBV7-9 to TRBJ2-5; D is uncertain. Germline V lookup: CDR1 SEHNR, CDR2 FQNEAQ (reference sequence). The CDR3 length is 13 residues. V lost 10 bases and J lost 2, with 14 bases in between. For the CDR3, the DNA is TGTGCCATCAAACGACTGAATCAAGAGACCCAGTACTTC. As protein: CAIKRLNQETQYF.

This clone has more than one count but fewer than ten. The chain combines TRBV30 with TRBJ1-2, with 7 bases that match TRBD1. The germline CDR1 and CDR2 sequences are GTSNPN and SVGIG (reference sequence). V was pared by 1 base and J by 7 bases, with 6 bases of the junction left unmatched. The CDR3 loop spans 13 amino acids. CDR3 in DNA: TGTGCCTGGAGTGGACAGGGAATGGGTGGCTACACCTTC. Translated: CAWSGQGMGGYTF.

The CDR3 loop is CASRTNSGSQETQYF. CDR3 DNA: TGTGCCAGCAGGACAAATAGCGGGAGCCAAGAGACCCAGTACTTC. The chain couples TRBV2 to TRBJ2-5; TRBD2 matches at 9 bases. CDR1 and CDR2 from the germline V gene are SNHLY and FYNNEI. Trimming took 6 bases from V and 1 from J; bases not matched to a gene: 6. CDR3 length equals 15 residues.

This clone came up a few times. The V and J genes are TRBV6-1 and TRBJ2-7; D may be TRBD2 (5 bases). V was cut by 2 bases and J by 6 bases, with 14 bases left in between. The CDR3 consists of 14 residues. Germline-derived CDR1 and CDR2 are MNHNS and SASEGT. The CDR3 DNA follows: TGTGCCAGCAGTGAATGGAGGCCGCAGGTCGAGCAGTACTTC. This sequence encodes CASSEWRPQVEQYF.

The chain combines TRBV28 with TRBJ2-7; 8 bases match TRBD1. The CDR3 length is 15 residues. With 3 bases clipped from V and 2 bases from J, the junction kept 6 bases outside the gene matches. The germline V gene encodes CDR1 MDHEN and CDR2 SYDVKM. The CDR3 loop is CASSFPATGAYEQYF. DNA of the CDR3: TGTGCCAGCAGTTTTCCCGCGACAGGGGCCTACGAGCAGTACTTC.

J is TRBJ2-7 and V is TRBV10-2, with no clear D. Germline-derived CDR1 and CDR2 are WSHSY and SAAADI. The CDR3 totals 12 residues. Trimming pared 10 bases from V and 3 bases from J, leaving 13 bases between. The CDR3 DNA follows: TGCGCCACCACAACCAACATCTACGAGCAGTACTTC. Its protein is CATTTNIYEQYF.

This sequence joins TRBV29-1 and TRBJ2-7, with TRBD1 as a possible D gene (6 bases). The germline V gene encodes CDR1 SQVTM and CDR2 ANQGSEA. CDR3 length equals 13 residues. Trimming removed 4 bases at V and 1 base at J, with 11 bases between. The CDR3 DNA is TGCAGCGTTGGGAGGACAGAGTCCTACGAGCAGTACTTC. Protein sequence: CSVGRTESYEQYF.

The V and J genes are TRBV11-3 and TRBJ2-2, with TRBD1 matching 7 bases. This CDR3 has 14 residues. V was pared by 5 bases and J by 6 bases, with 6 bases of the junction left unmatched. Germline CDR1 and CDR2: SGHNT and YENEEA. The CDR3 spells CASSGDRVAGELFF. In nucleotides, the CDR3 is TGTGCCAGCAGCGGAGACAGGGTGGCCGGGGAGCTGTTTTTT.

This clone appeared a single time. This rearrangement joins TRBV5-1 to TRBJ2-7; tentative D call: TRBD1 (7 bases). The CDR3 runs 15 residues. The V end lost 1 base, the J end lost 1 base, and 12 bases lay between the germline ends. Germline V gene lookup returns CDR1 SGHRS and CDR2 YFSETQ. CDR3: CASSLTGAGSYEQYF. The CDR3 nucleotides read TGCGCCAGCAGCTTGACAGGGGCGGGGTCCTACGAGCAGTACTTC.

The rearrangement links TRBV11-2 to TRBJ1-1; 10 bases line up with TRBD1. This CDR3 contains 16 residues. V gave up 5 bases and J gave up 8 bases; unmatched junction bases: 14. Germline loops: CDR1 SGHAT, CDR2 FQNNGV. The CDR3 loop is CASSRPLGQGPREAFF. The DNA for the CDR3 is TGTGCCAGCAGCCGCCCGCTGGGACAGGGGCCCCGGGAAGCTTTCTTT.

In nucleotides, the CDR3 is TGTGCCAGTCGAGACAGCGGGCCTCTAACAGATACGCAGTATTTT. This encodes CASRDSGPLTDTQYF. The gene calls are TRBV19 and TRBJ2-3; the D gene is possibly TRBD2 (6 bases). Trimming shortened V by 8 bases and J by 3 bases, and 18 bases separated the two germline ends. Germline V lookup: CDR1 LNHDA, CDR2 SQIVND (reference sequence). The CDR3 length is 15 residues.

The V call is TRBV28, the J call TRBJ2-3; tentatively, D is TRBD2 (6 bases). V lost 1 base and J lost 1, with 9 bases in between. The V gene's germline CDR1 is MDHEN and CDR2 SYDVKM. This CDR3 region has 15 residues. The CDR3 loop reads CASSLFGTGTDTQYF. The CDR3, as DNA: TGTGCCAGCAGTTTATTCGGGACTGGCACAGATACGCAGTATTTT. The entire variable domain, with the rest obtained from reference TRBV28 and TRBJ2-3, is as follows: DVKVTQSSRYLVKRTGEKVFLECVQDMDHENMFWYRQDPGLGLRLIYFSYDVKMKEKGDIPEGYSVSREKKERFSLILESASTNQTSMYLCASSLFGTGTDTQYFGPGTRLTVL.

The rearrangement joins TRBV5-1 to TRBJ1-2; 9 bases line up with TRBD1. There are 15 residues in the CDR3. V lost 6 bases, J lost 4 bases, and 10 bases stayed unmatched. Germline lookup yields CDR1 SGHRS and CDR2 YFSETQ. The CDR3 DNA sequence: TGCGCCAGCACCGAACCGGGACAGGGTATCTATGGCTACACCTTC. As protein: CASTEPGQGIYGYTF. Supplemented by reference TRBV5-1 and TRBJ1-2, the full variable domain reads KAGVTQTPRYLIKTRGQQVTLSCSPISGHRSVSWYQQTPGQGLQFLFEYFSETQRNKGNFPGRFSGRQFSNSRSEMNVSTLELGDSALYLCASTEPGQGIYGYTFGSGTRLTVV.

This chain connects TRBV5-6 to TRBJ2-3; D remains unclear. Germline V gene data show CDR1 as SGHDT and CDR2 as YYEEEE. CDR3 length: 13 residues. V was trimmed by 6 bases and J by 3 bases, leaving 11 bases between them. The CDR3 DNA reads as TGTGCCAGCACCCTTGGGCTGACAGATACGCAGTATTTT. Amino acid sequence: CASTLGLTDTQYF.

The CDR3 protein is CASSESKSGSSYNEQFF. CDR3 DNA: TGCGCCAGCAGTGAGTCGAAGAGCGGGAGCTCCTACAATGAGCAGTTCTTC. The rearrangement joins TRBV10-1 to TRBJ2-1; 8 bases are a match to TRBD2. Germline V gene data show CDR1 as WNHNN and CDR2 as SYGVQD (reference sequence). V was clipped by 0 bases and J by 0 bases; unmatched bases: 4. The CDR3 covers 17 residues.

The J gene is TRBJ1-2, the V gene TRBV19; TRBD1 agrees at 11 bases. There are 16 residues in the CDR3. Per the germline V gene, CDR1 is LNHDA and CDR2 is SQIVND (reference sequence). Trimming took 1 base from V and 5 from J; bases not matched to a gene: 6. CDR3 region: CASSIGGQGAWYGYTF. CDR3 DNA sequence: TGTGCCAGTAGTATAGGTGGACAGGGGGCCTGGTATGGCTACACCTTC.

This clone has just a few counts. This chain links TRBV2 with TRBJ1-5; D remains unclear. The CDR3 runs to 15 residues. Germline CDR1 and CDR2: SNHLY and FYNNEI. Trimming removed 2 bases at V and 0 bases at J, with 8 bases between. Here the CDR3 DNA reads TGTGCCAGCAGTGAACAGGCTTATAGCAATCAGCCCCAGCATTTT. Translating it yields CASSEQAYSNQPQHF.

The chain combines TRBV29-1 with TRBJ2-1, with 9 positions matching TRBD2. The CDR3 sequence is 13 residues long. Trimming cost V 5 bases and J 7 bases; bases outside gene matches: 6. In germline, CDR1 is SQVTM, CDR2 ANQGSEA. This chain's CDR3 is CSVKGLAGNEQFF. CDR3 sequence (DNA): TGCAGCGTTAAGGGTCTAGCGGGAAATGAGCAGTTCTTC.

This sequence joins TRBV7-3 and TRBJ2-1; 10 bases align to TRBD2. There are 17 residues in the CDR3. Unmatched junction bases numbered 15, after V lost 5 bases and J lost 8 bases. The germline CDR1 and CDR2 sequences are SGHTA and FQGTGA. The CDR3 coding sequence is TGTGCCAGCAGCCAAAGCGTCCTAGCGGGAGCTGCCCATGAGCAGTTCTTC. Protein sequence: CASSQSVLAGAAHEQFF.